This record looks at one T cell receptor (beta chain) sequence and its context. Its target is unknown. The second PCR ran roughly 7 to 11 cycles with a sample-barcoded 5' primer and J-beta primers. TCRdb itself ran the 5' RACE reads through MiXCR, one entry per CDR3 protein. The sample yields some 1.7 million distinct CDR3 sequences, under 30% seen once. Donors were systemically healthy Caucasian individuals from Russia aged roughly 6 to 100 years. Each sample yielded at least 5.5 micrograms of PBMC total RNA. V gave up 8 bases and J gave up 0 bases; unmatched junction bases: 16. The CDR3 has 19 amino acids. The sample is drawn from a study of blood T cells in healthy people across ages. Whole-study context: About one barcoded beta molecule per two T cells was captured by template switching.

Study-level findings and limits: Because sorting was not performed, PBMCs prevented conclusive naive versus antigen-experienced comparison.

This clonotype originated in a woman aged 30 to 39 in good health. The specimen was blood. V and J are TRBV12-3 or TRBV12-4 and TRBJ2-3; 11 bases match TRBD2. The CDR3 loop is CASLITPGLADTSTDTQYF. Written as DNA, the CDR3 is TGTGCCAGCCTAATTACACCGGGACTAGCGGACACTAGCACAGATACGCAGTATTTT.